A selection of T cell receptor beta chains follows, all from one sample in a study of T cell responses to AZD1222 COVID-19 vaccine. The protocol was immunoSEQ multiplex PCR, while the TCRdb copy is restricted to in-frame clones and leaves out a portion. The sample includes about 180,000 clones, around 90% of them seen just once. The source was peripheral blood, collected 28 days after the second AZD1222 dose. These TCRs come from an adult who received the AZD1222 COVID-19 vaccine. Each CDR3 is given with its conserved first and last residue. The order of the fields is CDR3 DNA, CDR3 protein, D gene, V gene, CDR3 length, clone size, J gene. A D gene is named only where the DNA matches it firmly. Rows may omit the clone size; those that give it use once, few, many or a size class.

TGCGCCAGCAGGCGATTTGGGGGGGCCTCAGGTCAGGGCTACACCTTC	CASRRFGGASGQGYTF	.	TRBV4-1	16	.	TRBJ1-2
TGTGCCAGCAGCCTTAGGGGGGTGCAGGGGAAAGATACGCAGTATTTT	CASSLRGVQGKDTQYF	.	TRBV2	16	.	TRBJ2-3
TGTGCCTGGAGTGTGGGGGTGGATCAGCCCCAGCATTTT	CAWSVGVDQPQHF	.	TRBV30	13	.	TRBJ1-5
TGTGCCAGCAGAGAGACAGGGGGGAATCAGCCCCAGCATTTT	CASRETGGNQPQHF	TRBD1	TRBV6-5	14	.	TRBJ1-5
TGTGCCAGTAGTACCTTTAGCGGGGGGGGTCTGGAGCAGTACTTC	CASSTFSGGGLEQYF	TRBD2	TRBV19	15	.	TRBJ2-7
TGTGCCAGCTCACCTCCGGCAGGGGGTTTTTACGAGCAGTACTTC	CASSPPAGGFYEQYF	TRBD1	TRBV18	15	.	TRBJ2-7
TGTGCCAGTAGTAGGACACCGGGACAGGGGGCCCAAGAGACCCAGTACTTC	CASSRTPGQGAQETQYF	TRBD1	TRBV19	17	.	TRBJ2-5
TGTGCCAGCAGCCAACAGGGGGTAGGAGAGACCCAGTACTTC	CASSQQGVGETQYF	TRBD1	TRBV6-5	14	.	TRBJ2-5
TGCGCCAGCAGCTTGTTGGCGGGGGACTCCTACAATGAGCAGTTCTTC	CASSLLAGDSYNEQFF	TRBD2	TRBV5-1	16	.	TRBJ2-1
TGTGCCAGCGGTCCTCAAGGCAATTCACCCCTCCACTTT	CASGPQGNSPLHF	.	TRBV6-5	13	.	TRBJ1-6
TGTGCCAGCAGTTACTCGGGGGGATCCGAAAAACTGTTTTTT	CASSYSGGSEKLFF	.	TRBV6-5	14	.	TRBJ1-4
TGCAGCGTTGAAGGACGGCCCGGGAACTACACCTTC	CSVEGRPGNYTF	.	TRBV29-1	12	.	TRBJ1-2
TGTGCCAGCAGTCTGGGAGGAGGGACTGAAGCTTTCTTT	CASSLGGGTEAFF	.	TRBV6-5	13	.	TRBJ1-1
TGTGCCAGCAGGGCGGGGGGAAGGGTTATAGATACGCAGTATTTT	CASRAGGRVIDTQYF	TRBD2	TRBV6-5	15	.	TRBJ2-3
TGTGCCAGCAGCTTAGATCCGGGAGACTCCTACGAGCAGTACTTC	CASSLDPGDSYEQYF	.	TRBV11-2	15	.	TRBJ2-7
TGTGCCAGCAGTGAAAGGGTTACCGACACAGATACGCAGTATTTT	CASSERVTDTDTQYF	.	TRBV2	15	.	TRBJ2-3
TGTGCCAGTAGTGAACAGGTGTACACTGAAGCTTTCTTT	CASSEQVYTEAFF	.	TRBV19	13	.	TRBJ1-1
TGTGCCAGCAGCTCGGGGGCTAGTTACTACGAGCAGTACTTC	CASSSGASYYEQYF	.	TRBV7-2	14	.	TRBJ2-7
TGCGCCAGCAGCGAAACTCCAAGGCAGCGGGTGAGCACAGATACGCAGTATTTT	CASSETPRQRVSTDTQYF	.	TRBV5-1	18	.	TRBJ2-3
TGTGCCAGTAGTTCACAGGGGGCGCGGAACATTCAGTACTTC	CASSSQGARNIQYF	TRBD1	TRBV19	14	.	TRBJ2-4
TGTGCCAGCAGTTTAGGCCCCGGGGCGTATGGCTACACCTTC	CASSLGPGAYGYTF	.	TRBV27	14	.	TRBJ1-2
TGTGCCAGCAGCCAAGATATGACCCTCCCCATCAATGAGCAGTTCTTC	CASSQDMTLPINEQFF	.	TRBV3-1/TRBV3-2	16	.	TRBJ2-1
TGTGCCACCTTCAACCGGACAGGGAGGCGCTACGAGCAGTACTTC	CATFNRTGRRYEQYF	TRBD1	TRBV24-1	15	.	TRBJ2-7
TGTGCCAGTAGTACGCTAGCGGGGGAGACCGGGGAGCTGTTTTTT	CASSTLAGETGELFF	TRBD2	TRBV19	15	once	TRBJ2-2
TGTGCCAGCAGCTCACCAGGGGGCATGAACACTGAAGCTTTCTTT	CASSSPGGMNTEAFF	TRBD1	TRBV7-9	15	.	TRBJ1-1
TGTGCCAGCAGCTCCCCAGGGTGGTACGAGCAGTACTTC	CASSSPGWYEQYF	.	TRBV7-2	13	.	TRBJ2-7
TGTGCCAGCAGCAGGAGCCAAGAGGACTATGGCTACACCTTC	CASSRSQEDYGYTF	.	TRBV9	14	.	TRBJ1-2
TGCGCCAGCAGCCCCCGCGGGGACAACGGGGAAAAACTGTTTTTT	CASSPRGDNGEKLFF	.	TRBV5-1	15	.	TRBJ1-4
TGTGCCAGCAGCGTGACAGGGCAACCCGGGGAGGCTTTCTTT	CASSVTGQPGEAFF	TRBD1	TRBV9	14	.	TRBJ1-1
TGTGCCAGCAGCTATTTGGTGGACACCGATCAGCCCCAGCATTTT	CASSYLVDTDQPQHF	.	TRBV7-2	15	once	TRBJ1-5
TGTGCCAGTGAGCGGGGGGTGAACACTGAAGCTTTCTTT	CASERGVNTEAFF	.	TRBV7-9	13	.	TRBJ1-1